This T cell receptor (beta chain) derives from a study of CD8+CD57+ T cells in acquired aplastic anemia. Study conclusions and caveats: Patient and control CD8+ Simpson's diversity was not significantly different. Common to patients and controls were around 30 CD8+ CDR3 sequences.

This clonotype appeared a few times. Its matching antigen is unknown. All sequencing subjects had displayed CD8+CD57+ cell expansion on flow cytometry. The blood sampling took place in patients who had so far received no therapy. The template for TCR beta VDJ and CDR3 sequence profiling was genomic DNA. Via MiXCR, TCRdb re-called the reads, giving one row per CDR3 protein. Of fewer than 250,000 distinct CDR3 sequences detected, roughly half appear once; the ten largest clones hold 7.8%. V dropped 4 bases and J dropped 2 bases, with 17 bases sitting between them. The CDR3 has 15 amino acids. The V gene's germline CDR1 is DFQATT and CDR2 SNEGSKA (reference sequence).

The sequenced sample was sorted CD4+, CD8+, or CD8+CD57+ T cells (not recorded which) from PBMCs. The TCR comes from a human donor with aplastic anemia. The chain uses TRBV20-1 and TRBJ1-2; D perhaps matches TRBD1 (5 bases). CDR3 DNA sequence: TGCAGTGCTACGTCAGGACAACAGGAGAACTATGGCTACACCTTC. Its translation: CSATSGQQENYGYTF.